This T cell receptor beta chain was profiled in a study of T cells in Graves' hyperthyroidism and ophthalmopathy. An absence of ophthalmopathy progression within 18 months meant stable Graves' hyperthyroidism. Patients aged 18 to 65 had newly diagnosed hyperthyroidism lasting under 2 months. Exclusion followed for patients with uncontrolled infection, other autoimmune disease, pregnancy or lactation. The TCR beta CDR3 regions underwent amplification using RNA transcripts as the source. The study used the HTBI primer set for a first-round RT-PCR of the TCR CDR3. TCRdb used MiXCR to reprocess the multiplex PCR reads, holding one entry per CDR3 protein. The table lists around 720,000 distinct CDR3 sequences, 35% of them singletons, with around 31% in the top ten. This CDR3 is 14 amino acids long. Trimming at V came to 4 bases and at J to 6 bases, leaving 4 bases not matched to a gene. CDR1 SGDLS and CDR2 YYNGEE come from the germline V gene.

Source material: blood. This TCR was sampled from a woman aged 40 to 55 with Graves' hyperthyroidism. The chain carries TRBV9 and TRBJ2-5; 12 bases are a match to TRBD2. CDR3 region: CASSTSGGSQTQYF. CDR3 in DNA: TGTGCCAGCAGCACTAGCGGGGGGAGCCAGACCCAGTACTTC. Full variable domain (rest looked up from reference TRBV9 and TRBJ2-5): DSGVTQTPKHLITATGQRVTLRCSPRSGDLSVYWYQQSLDQGLQFLIQYYNGEERAKGNILERFSAQQFPDLHSELNLSSLELGDSALYFCASSTSGGSQTQYFGPGTRLLVL.